This TCR beta chain is from a study of blood T cell repertoires in COVID-19. Study-wide context: Acute and convalescent COVID-19 specimens originated in the United States, Italy and Spain. T cells, B-cell-depleted T cells, or PBMCs provided the cDNA or gDNA that served as material.

Original handling: Using reference gene primer amplification, nucleated cell counts were estimated. Generated by immunoSEQ multiplex PCR, the TCRdb table keeps only in-frame clones and is missing some. The V and J calls and clone size come from that table; D and trimming were worked out from the DNA. The top ten clones hold roughly 0.53% of a sample with 150,000 to 200,000 clones, around nine tenths of them seen once. The origin of this receptor is a man in his 60s with COVID-19, enrolled during active disease. Sequencing used peripheral blood.

CDR3 in DNA: TGTGCCAGCAGCCAAAATAGCGGGTTGGGCGAGCAGTACTTC. It yields the protein CASSQNSGLGEQYF. V gene TRBV3-1 (or the pseudogene TRBV3-2) combines with J gene TRBJ2-7, with 7 bases lining up with TRBD2. The germline V gene encodes CDR1 LGHDT and CDR2 YNNKEL (reference sequence). V lost 2 bases and J lost 6; bases outside the gene matches: 7. The CDR3 runs 14 residues.